This is a list of T cell receptor beta chains from one sample in a study of cytomegalovirus exposure and HLA in healthy donors. The protocol was immunoSEQ multiplex PCR, while the TCRdb copy is restricted to in-frame clones and leaves out a portion. The repertoire holds some 130,000 clones, with under 85% as singletons. Specimen: PBMCs. Receptor source: a male donor in good health and CMV-seropositive. Both conserved end residues are part of each CDR3. The D gene is left open where the match is weak. The size of a clone is reported for some rows only, either as once, few or many, or as a class for expanded clones.

DNA: TGTGCCAGCAGTTTACACAGGGCAACTGGAAACACCATATATTTT
CDR3: CASSLHRATGNTIYF
D: .
size: .
J: TRBJ1-3
V: TRBV28

DNA: TGTGCCAGTAGACAGGGGGGTTTTGAAGCTTTCTTT
CDR3: CASRQGGFEAFF
D: TRBD1
size: .
J: TRBJ1-1
V: TRBV2

DNA: TGTGCCAGCTCACGGGACAGGGCAGACTCCTACGAGCAGTACTTC
CDR3: CASSRDRADSYEQYF
D: TRBD1
size: .
J: TRBJ2-7
V: TRBV18

DNA: TGTGCCAGCAGTTACTGGCGGCGGGACAGGGTTTTTTTC
CDR3: CASSYWRRDRVFF
D: TRBD1
size: .
J: TRBJ1-2
V: TRBV6-5

DNA: TGTGCCAGCAGCTTAGGCGGGAGAGAATATACGCAGTATTTT
CDR3: CASSLGGREYTQYF
D: TRBD2
size: few
J: TRBJ2-3
V: TRBV7-3

DNA: TGTGCCAGCAGTGAGGGCAGGGGCAACTATGGCTACACCTTC
CDR3: CASSEGRGNYGYTF
D: .
size: .
J: TRBJ1-2
V: TRBV6-1

DNA: TGCGCCAGCAGCTTGGCCGGGACAGTCACAGGAAACACCATATATTTT
CDR3: CASSLAGTVTGNTIYF
D: TRBD1
size: .
J: TRBJ1-3
V: TRBV5-1

DNA: TGTGCCTGGAGTGTACCAGGGGGGTCCTATGGCTACACCTTC
CDR3: CAWSVPGGSYGYTF
D: TRBD1
size: .
J: TRBJ1-2
V: TRBV30

DNA: TGTGCCAGCAGTTTATCAGTGGGGGGGGAGACCCAGTACTTC
CDR3: CASSLSVGGETQYF
D: TRBD2
size: few
J: TRBJ2-5
V: TRBV27

DNA: TGTGCCAGCAGTGAAGTGGAGACTAGCGGGAGGCCTGAGCAGTTCTTC
CDR3: CASSEVETSGRPEQFF
D: TRBD2
size: .
J: TRBJ2-1
V: TRBV6-1

DNA: TGTGCCAGCAGCAACCACAGCAATGAGCAGTTCTTC
CDR3: CASSNHSNEQFF
D: .
size: .
J: TRBJ2-1
V: TRBV7-9

DNA: TGTGCCAGTAGTATAGATCGTGCGGGGGGCACCGGGGAGCTGTTTTTT
CDR3: CASSIDRAGGTGELFF
D: TRBD2
size: .
J: TRBJ2-2
V: TRBV19

DNA: TGTGCCAGCAGTTACGAGCGGAACACTGAAGCTTTCTTT
CDR3: CASSYERNTEAFF
D: .
size: .
J: TRBJ1-1
V: TRBV6-5

DNA: TGTGCCAGCAGTTTAACTGAGCCAGCGGGAGGGCCGGGGGACATTCAGTACTTC
CDR3: CASSLTEPAGGPGDIQYF
D: TRBD2
size: .
J: TRBJ2-4
V: TRBV27

DNA: TGTGCCAGTAGTTCCGGACTAGCGGCCTTCCAAGAGACCCAGTACTTC
CDR3: CASSSGLAAFQETQYF
D: TRBD2
size: .
J: TRBJ2-5
V: TRBV19

DNA: TGTGCCAGCAGTTTATTTCTGGTCCCGGGTGGGACTGAAGCTTTCTTT
CDR3: CASSLFLVPGGTEAFF
D: .
size: few
J: TRBJ1-1
V: TRBV27

DNA: TGTGCCAGCAGTGGACAGAGCTCTGGGGCCAACGGCCTGACTTTC
CDR3: CASSGQSSGANGLTF
D: .
size: .
J: TRBJ2-6
V: TRBV28

DNA: TGTGCCACCGAAGGAGGGAGAACCTACAATGAGCAGTTCTTC
CDR3: CATEGGRTYNEQFF
D: .
size: few
J: TRBJ2-1
V: TRBV10-3

DNA: TGTGCCAGCAGTGACCCTGGGCTCCCCAATGAGCAGTTCTTC
CDR3: CASSDPGLPNEQFF
D: .
size: .
J: TRBJ2-1
V: TRBV6-4

DNA: TGCAGCGTTGGGGCTAGCGGGGCTCAAGAGACCCAGTACTTC
CDR3: CSVGASGAQETQYF
D: TRBD2
size: .
J: TRBJ2-5
V: TRBV29-1

DNA: TGTGCCAGCAGTGACGGGACAGGGGGCGGTGAGCAGTACTTC
CDR3: CASSDGTGGGEQYF
D: TRBD1
size: .
J: TRBJ2-7
V: TRBV6-1

DNA: TGTGCCAGCAGCCAATCTGCAGGGGTGGATGGCTACACCTTC
CDR3: CASSQSAGVDGYTF
D: .
size: .
J: TRBJ1-2
V: TRBV16

DNA: TGTGCCACCTCGGACAGCTCCTACGAGCAGTACTTC
CDR3: CATSDSSYEQYF
D: .
size: .
J: TRBJ2-7
V: TRBV10-3

DNA: TGTGCCAGCAGCTCTGACAGGGCGACTGAAGCTTTCTTT
CDR3: CASSSDRATEAFF
D: TRBD1
size: .
J: TRBJ1-1
V: TRBV5-6

DNA: TGTGCCAGCAGCTTCGGACAGCCTATGAACACTGAAGCTTTCTTT
CDR3: CASSFGQPMNTEAFF
D: .
size: once
J: TRBJ1-1
V: TRBV7-2

DNA: TGTGCCACCGGGACATCCCGCTCTGGGGCCAACGGCCTGACTTTC
CDR3: CATGTSRSGANGLTF
D: .
size: .
J: TRBJ2-6
V: TRBV2

DNA: TGTGCCAGCAGCTGGGGACTCCGAGGGGATCAGCCCCAGCATTTT
CDR3: CASSWGLRGDQPQHF
D: .
size: once
J: TRBJ1-5
V: TRBV28

DNA: TGTGCCAGCAGTTATGGACTCGGGGAGCTGTTTTTT
CDR3: CASSYGLGELFF
D: .
size: .
J: TRBJ2-2
V: TRBV6-5

DNA: TGTGCCAGCAGTTACTCCGGGGGGCCCTCCTACGAGCAGTACTTC
CDR3: CASSYSGGPSYEQYF
D: .
size: .
J: TRBJ2-7
V: TRBV6-5

DNA: TGTGCCAGCAGCCGGGAGGGGCAAGGAAACACCATATATTTT
CDR3: CASSREGQGNTIYF
D: .
size: .
J: TRBJ1-3
V: TRBV5-6

DNA: TGTGCCAGCAGCAGGGCGACGGGACTGAGAGGAAACACCATATATTTT
CDR3: CASSRATGLRGNTIYF
D: .
size: .
J: TRBJ1-3
V: TRBV21-1

DNA: TGTGCCACCAGCAGTCACGGGGGGGCAGGCACAGATACGCAGTATTTT
CDR3: CATSSHGGAGTDTQYF
D: TRBD2
size: .
J: TRBJ2-3
V: TRBV15

DNA: TGTGCCAGCAGTGCTAGGCCGACCAGCAATCAGCCCCAGCATTTT
CDR3: CASSARPTSNQPQHF
D: .
size: once
J: TRBJ1-5
V: TRBV27

DNA: TGTGCCAGTAGTCGGGACAGGGGACAGCAGCCCCAGCATTTT
CDR3: CASSRDRGQQPQHF
D: TRBD1
size: .
J: TRBJ1-5
V: TRBV19

DNA: TGTGCCAGCTCAGTCGACAGGCAACTCACAGATACGCAGTATTTT
CDR3: CASSVDRQLTDTQYF
D: .
size: .
J: TRBJ2-3
V: TRBV18

DNA: TGTGCCATCAGTGAAGGAGGTTTTTCGCTCGGGAATCAGCCCCAGCATTTT
CDR3: CAISEGGFSLGNQPQHF
D: .
size: .
J: TRBJ1-5
V: TRBV10-3

DNA: TGTGCCTCCATCGCCCAGGGGAACACCGGGGAGCTGTTTTTT
CDR3: CASIAQGNTGELFF
D: .
size: .
J: TRBJ2-2
V: TRBV18

DNA: TGTGCCACCAGCAGAGATGGGGAGGGTAAAGAGACCCAGTACTTC
CDR3: CATSRDGEGKETQYF
D: TRBD2
size: .
J: TRBJ2-5
V: TRBV15